The 16 T cell receptor beta chains below were found in one sample sequenced in a study of radiotherapy plus CTLA-4 blockade in lung cancer. Some clones are missing from TCRdb's copy, which holds only in-frame ones; the method was immunoSEQ multiplex PCR. The data contain about 51,000 clones, 79% of them singletons. Material: peripheral blood, obtained from a patient treated with radiotherapy plus ipilimumab. The receptors were sampled from a human donor with non-small cell lung cancer who had a complete response to radiotherapy plus ipilimumab.

The V and J genes are TRBV25-1 and TRBJ1-2, with D possibly matching TRBD1 (6 bases). With 5 bases removed from V and 3 bases from J, the gap between germline ends came to 25 bases. This CDR3 is built from 18 residues. CDR1 is MGHDK and CDR2 is SYGVNS in the germline V gene. The CDR3 DNA follows: TGTGCCAGCAGTAGTAGTGGAGCCGGGGACACTTTATACTATGGCTACACCTTC. Protein: CASSSSGAGDTLYYGYTF.

The chain uses TRBV27 and TRBJ2-1; D not certain. Trimming took off 7 bases at V and 6 bases at J, with 13 bases between the two ends. Germline V gives CDR1 MNHEY, CDR2 SMNVEV (reference sequence). This CDR3 is built from 13 residues. This CDR3 is CASTPLKSNEQFF. The CDR3 bases are TGTGCCAGCACTCCTTTGAAGAGCAATGAGCAGTTCTTC.

The chain combines TRBV9 with TRBJ2-2, with D unclear. Germline-derived CDR1 and CDR2 are SGDLS and YYNGEE. The CDR3 length is 18 residues. V lost 4 bases to trimming and J lost 2 bases, with 21 bases between them. The CDR3 coding sequence is TGTGCCAGCAGCCCTTATCCTCCGGTTTTACTAAACACCGGGGAGCTGTTTTTT. It yields the protein CASSPYPPVLLNTGELFF. The variable domain in full, with the rest retrieved from reference TRBV9 and TRBJ2-2, is DSGVTQTPKHLITATGQRVTLRCSPRSGDLSVYWYQQSLDQGLQFLIQYYNGEERAKGNILERFSAQQFPDLHSELNLSSLELGDSALYFCASSPYPPVLLNTGELFFGEGSRLTVL.

The rearrangement joins TRBV18 to TRBJ1-1, with D uncertain. Deletions cut 4 bases from V and 3 bases from J, with 12 bases between. Germline lookup yields CDR1 KGHSH and CDR2 LQKENI. The CDR3 extends over 14 amino acids. In DNA, the CDR3 is TGTGCCAGCTCACAGGAGATTCGGGACACTGAAGCTTTCTTT. It yields the protein CASSQEIRDTEAFF.

V and J are TRBV7-2 and TRBJ1-5; the D is unclear. The germline V and J ends were trimmed by 6 bases and 0 bases, with 9 bases remaining between them. CDR1 is SGHTA and CDR2 is FQGNSA in the germline V gene. The CDR3 sequence is 14 residues long. The CDR3 loop reads CASSRLNSNQPQHF. DNA of the CDR3: TGTGCCAGCAGTCGACTGAATAGCAATCAGCCCCAGCATTTT.

V gene TRBV6-5 combines with J gene TRBJ2-3; tentatively, D is TRBD1 (6 bases). The CDR3 contains 15 residues. Germline loops: CDR1 MNHEY, CDR2 SVGAGI. V gave up 1 base and J gave up 6 bases, with 14 bases separating them. CDR3 residues: CASSYWAGAGDTQYF. As DNA, the CDR3 is TGTGCCAGCAGTTACTGGGCAGGGGCTGGGGATACGCAGTATTTT.

This clone was detected a few times. The V call is TRBV7-9, the J call TRBJ1-3, with TRBD1 identical over 8 bases. The CDR3 runs to 16 residues. Germline V gene lookup returns CDR1 SEHNR and CDR2 FQNEAQ (reference sequence). V shed 1 base, J shed 0 bases, and the junction held 2 bases outside the gene matches. CDR3 loop: CASSLDRGSSGNTIYF. The DNA of the CDR3 is TGTGCCAGCAGCTTAGACAGGGGGAGCTCTGGAAACACCATATATTTT.

The table lists this clone with a count of one. The junction and the germline gene differ at one end; a read error may be behind it. The gene calls are TRBV6-5 and TRBJ2-3; D perhaps matches TRBD2 (7 bases). The CDR3 is 15 residues long. Germline loops: CDR1 MNHEY, CDR2 SVGAGI. The CDR3: CASSSGGAPADTQYF. CDR3 in DNA: TGTGCTAGCAGCAGTGGGGGGGCCCCAGCAGATACGCAGTATTTT.

This chain connects TRBV28 to TRBJ1-1; TRBD1 aligns across 11 bases. The V gene end was trimmed by 6 bases and the J gene end by 5 bases; junction bases not matched to a gene: 8. The CDR3 contains 15 residues. The germline V gene encodes CDR1 MDHEN and CDR2 SYDVKM. The CDR3 loop is CASSPGTGGWTEAFF. CDR3 coding DNA: TGTGCCAGCAGCCCCGGGACAGGGGGTTGGACTGAAGCTTTCTTT. Full variable domain (outside the CDR3, taken from reference TRBV28 and TRBJ1-1): DVKVTQSSRYLVKRTGEKVFLECVQDMDHENMFWYRQDPGLGLRLIYFSYDVKMKEKGDIPEGYSVSREKKERFSLILESASTNQTSMYLCASSPGTGGWTEAFFGQGTRLTVV.

This clone turned up a few times. This sequence joins TRBV6-4 and TRBJ1-1; 7 nucleotides agree with TRBD1. The trim removed 4 bases at V and 1 base at J, leaving 3 bases unmatched. The CDR3 sequence is 14 residues long. Germline lookup yields CDR1 MRHNA and CDR2 SNTAGT. The CDR3 loop reads CASSADRENTEAFF. CDR3 sequence (DNA): TGTGCCAGCAGTGCAGACAGGGAGAACACTGAAGCTTTCTTT.

J is TRBJ1-2 and V is TRBV6-5; D may be TRBD1 (6 bases). The CDR3 contains 14 residues. Germline CDR1 is MNHEY and CDR2 is SVGAGI. Trimming removed 3 bases from V and 2 bases from J, with 10 bases in between. The CDR3 reads CASSYHGQNYGYTF. DNA for the CDR3: TGTGCCAGCAGTTATCACGGACAGAACTATGGCTACACCTTC.

This rearrangement joins TRBV10-3 to TRBJ1-3, with D perhaps TRBD1 (6 bases). The germline V gene encodes CDR1 ENHRY and CDR2 SYGVKD. The CDR3 has 16 residues. V shed 7 bases and J shed 0 bases, with 16 bases lying between them. For the CDR3, the DNA is TGTGCCATCAACTCGCCGGGACAACCCTCTGGAAACACCATATATTTT. Translating it yields CAINSPGQPSGNTIYF.

This clone has a handful of counts. The chain recombines TRBV29-1 with TRBJ2-2, with D uncertain. This CDR3 has 11 residues. Trimming shortened V by 6 bases and J by 5 bases, and 7 bases separated the two germline ends. CDR1 and CDR2 (germline): SQVTM, ANQGSEA. CDR3: CSVPGTGELFF. The CDR3 DNA reads as TGCAGCGTCCCCGGGACCGGGGAGCTGTTTTTT.

CDR3 coding DNA: TGTGCTAGTGGTTTGGTAACAGGCTCTGGGGCCAACGTCCTGACTTTC. Its protein product is CASGLVTGSGANVLTF. V is TRBV12-5 and J is TRBJ2-6, with TRBD1 as a possible D gene (5 bases). The V gene lost 0 bases and the J gene lost 0 bases, with 6 bases spanning the gap. This CDR3 has 16 residues. Germline values: CDR1 LGHNT, CDR2 FRNRAP.

This clone was counted a few times. V usage is TRBV19 and J usage is TRBJ2-1; 11 nucleotides agree with TRBD2. Germline CDR1 reads LNHDA; CDR2 reads SQIVND (reference sequence). The CDR3 runs to 17 residues. The ends lost 5 bases at V and 2 bases at J; junction bases unmatched: 8. CDR3 bases: TGTGCCAGTAGTGGTGCTAGCGGGAGGAGGACCTACAATGAGCAGTTCTTC. It encodes CASSGASGRRTYNEQFF.

This clone was detected only a few times. Mismatch with germline at one junction end may stem from a read error. The J gene is TRBJ1-1, the V gene TRBV19; possible D gene TRBD1, 6 bases. Germline V lookup: CDR1 LNHDA, CDR2 SQIVND (reference sequence). The CDR3 totals 13 residues. Here the CDR3 reads CASSSTGNPEAFF. The CDR3 region has the DNA TGTGCCAGTAGTAGTACAGGGAACCCTGAAGCTTTCTTT.